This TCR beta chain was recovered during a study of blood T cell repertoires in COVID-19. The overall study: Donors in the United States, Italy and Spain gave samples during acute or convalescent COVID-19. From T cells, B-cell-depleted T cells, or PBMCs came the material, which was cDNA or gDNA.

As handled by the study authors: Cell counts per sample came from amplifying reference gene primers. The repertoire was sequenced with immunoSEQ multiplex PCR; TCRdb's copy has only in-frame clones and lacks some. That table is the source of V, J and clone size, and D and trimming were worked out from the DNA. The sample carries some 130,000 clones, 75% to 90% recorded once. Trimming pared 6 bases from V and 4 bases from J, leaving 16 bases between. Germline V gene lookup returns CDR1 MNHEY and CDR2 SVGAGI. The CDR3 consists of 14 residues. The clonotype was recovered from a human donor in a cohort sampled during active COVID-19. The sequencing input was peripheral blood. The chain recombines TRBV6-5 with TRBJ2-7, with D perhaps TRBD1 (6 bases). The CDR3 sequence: CASRTPGDVYEQYF. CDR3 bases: TGTGCCAGCAGAACTCCAGGGGATGTATACGAGCAGTACTTC.